At least ten counts were recorded for the clone carrying this T cell receptor beta chain. Using RNA transcripts as the source, TCR beta CDR3 regions were amplified. HTBI primers drove first-round RT-PCR of the TCR CDR3. TCRdb fed the multiplex PCR reads into MiXCR, producing one record per CDR3 protein. This sample carries fewer than 450,000 distinct CDR3 sequences, roughly 17% of them seen once, and the ten largest clones take 30% to 40%. V was trimmed by 10 bases and J by 7 bases, leaving 25 bases between them. Germline V gene data show CDR1 as SNHLY and CDR2 as FYNNEI. This CDR3 contains 15 residues. This sample is drawn from a study of T cells in Graves' hyperthyroidism and ophthalmopathy.

The chain is built from TRBV2 and TRBJ1-2; D may be TRBD1 (6 bases). Input material: blood. This clonotype was sampled from a woman aged 25-40 years with Graves' hyperthyroidism that later progressed to Graves' ophthalmopathy. CDR3 in DNA: TGTGCCACAACAGACAGGTTACTCGAAATAAGTGGCTACACCTTC. Its protein product is CATTDRLLEISGYTF.